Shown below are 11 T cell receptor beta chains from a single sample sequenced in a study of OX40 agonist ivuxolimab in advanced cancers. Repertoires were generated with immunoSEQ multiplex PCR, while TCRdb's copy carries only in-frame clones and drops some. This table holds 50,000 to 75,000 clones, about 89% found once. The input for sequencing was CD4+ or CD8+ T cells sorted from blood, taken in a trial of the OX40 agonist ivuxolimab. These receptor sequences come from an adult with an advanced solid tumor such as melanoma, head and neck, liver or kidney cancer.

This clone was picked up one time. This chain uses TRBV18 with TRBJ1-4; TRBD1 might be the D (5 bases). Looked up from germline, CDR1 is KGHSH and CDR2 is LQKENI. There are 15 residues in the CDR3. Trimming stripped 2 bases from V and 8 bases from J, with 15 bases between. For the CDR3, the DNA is TGTGCCAGCTCACCAGGGCTCGGGGGTGAAGAAAAACTGTTTTTT. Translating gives CASSPGLGGEEKLFF.

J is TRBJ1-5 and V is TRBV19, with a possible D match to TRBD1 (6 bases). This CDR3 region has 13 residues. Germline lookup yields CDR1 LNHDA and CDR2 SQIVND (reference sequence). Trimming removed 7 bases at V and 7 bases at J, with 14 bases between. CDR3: CASTRYRDQPQHF. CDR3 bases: TGTGCCAGTACCCGATACAGGGACCAGCCCCAGCATTTT.

Here the CDR3 reads CASRQDRTPIAEAFF. DNA of the CDR3: TGTGCCAGCAGGCAGGACAGAACCCCCATCGCTGAAGCTTTCTTT. The genes are TRBV6-4 and TRBJ1-1; weak D call: TRBD1 (6 bases). Germline CDR1 and CDR2: MRHNA and SNTAGT. The V gene lost 6 bases and the J gene lost 6 bases, with 20 bases spanning the gap. The CDR3 length is 15 residues.

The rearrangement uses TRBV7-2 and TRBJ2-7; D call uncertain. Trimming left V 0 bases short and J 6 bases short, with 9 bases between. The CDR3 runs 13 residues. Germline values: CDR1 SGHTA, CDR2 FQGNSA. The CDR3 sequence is CASSLAGVGEQYF. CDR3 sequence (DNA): TGTGCCAGCAGCTTAGCAGGAGTCGGCGAGCAGTACTTC.

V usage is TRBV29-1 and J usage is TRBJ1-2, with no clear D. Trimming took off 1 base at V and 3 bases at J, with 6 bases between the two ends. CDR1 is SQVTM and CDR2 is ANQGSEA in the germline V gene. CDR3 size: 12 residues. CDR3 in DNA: TGCAGCGTTGAAGTGGCGGACTATGGCTACACCTTC. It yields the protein CSVEVADYGYTF. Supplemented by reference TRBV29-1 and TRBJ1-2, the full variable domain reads SAVISQKPSRDICQRGTSLTIQCQVDSQVTMMFWYRQQPGQSLTLIATANQGSEATYESGFVIDKFPISRPNLTFSTLTVSNMSPEDSSIYLCSVEVADYGYTFGSGTRLTVV.

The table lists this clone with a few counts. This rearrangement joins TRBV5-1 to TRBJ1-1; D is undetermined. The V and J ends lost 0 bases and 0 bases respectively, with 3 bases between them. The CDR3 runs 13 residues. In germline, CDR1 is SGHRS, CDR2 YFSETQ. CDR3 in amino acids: CASSLGVNTEAFF. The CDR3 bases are TGCGCCAGCAGCTTGGGGGTGAACACTGAAGCTTTCTTT.

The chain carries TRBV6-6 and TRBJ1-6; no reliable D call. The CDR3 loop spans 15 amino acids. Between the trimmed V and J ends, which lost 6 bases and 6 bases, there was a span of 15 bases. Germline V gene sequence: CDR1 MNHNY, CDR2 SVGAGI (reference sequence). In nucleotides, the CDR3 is TGTGCCAGCAGAACGGTGGCAGAGACTAATTCACCCCTCCACTTT. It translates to CASRTVAETNSPLHF.

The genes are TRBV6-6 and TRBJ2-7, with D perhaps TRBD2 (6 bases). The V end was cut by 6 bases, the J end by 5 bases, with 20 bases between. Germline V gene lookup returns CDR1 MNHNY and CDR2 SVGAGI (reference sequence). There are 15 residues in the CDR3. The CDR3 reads CASSATGTAYNEQYF. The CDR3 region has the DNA TGTGCCAGCAGCGCAACCGGGACTGCATACAACGAGCAGTACTTC.

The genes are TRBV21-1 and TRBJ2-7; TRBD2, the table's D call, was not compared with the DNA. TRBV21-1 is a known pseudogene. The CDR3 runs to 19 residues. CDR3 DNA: TGTGCCAGCAGCAAAGTAGGGGAGCGGGGTCTCCTCAGCTCCTACGAGCAGTACTTC. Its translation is CASSKVGERGLLSSYEQYF.

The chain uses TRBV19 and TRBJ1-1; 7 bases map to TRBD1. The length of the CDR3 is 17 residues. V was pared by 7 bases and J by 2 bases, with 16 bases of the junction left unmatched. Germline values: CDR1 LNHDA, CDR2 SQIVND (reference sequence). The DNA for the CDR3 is TGTGCCAGTACCCCTAAAGGCCTGGGACAGACTAACACTGAAGCTTTCTTT. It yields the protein CASTPKGLGQTNTEAFF.

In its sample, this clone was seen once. CDR3 loop: CASRLYRDLEAFF. CDR3 nucleotides: TGTGCCAGCAGACTTTACAGGGACCTTGAAGCTTTCTTT. The chain links TRBV2 to TRBJ1-1; D may be TRBD1 (6 bases). Trimming removed 6 bases at V and 7 bases at J, with 15 bases between. There are 13 residues in the CDR3. Germline CDR1 is SNHLY and CDR2 is FYNNEI.